The 18 T cell receptor beta chains below all came from one sample that was sequenced in a study of beta chain features in type 1 diabetes. The investigators reverse transcribed all of the isolated RNA, so they sequenced expressed TCRB transcripts. The assay was immunoSEQ multiplex PCR, and TCRdb's table has in-frame clones only and misses some. The sample lists about 150,000 clones, roughly 8.1% occurring once. Input material: central memory CD4+ T cells from blood. The origin of the receptors is a man between 18 and 29 years old in good health.

This clone was recorded a few times. The chain uses TRBV14 and TRBJ2-7, with 10 bases identical to TRBD1. The CDR3 loop spans 14 amino acids. J gave up 6 bases and V 5 bases, and 7 bases lay outside the gene matches. Germline CDR1 and CDR2: SGHDN and FVKESK. The DNA of the CDR3 is TGTGCCAGCAGCGCCCGGGACAGGGGTTCCGAGCAGTACTTC. This gives the protein CASSARDRGSEQYF.

The chain recombines TRBV27 with TRBJ2-1; a possible D gene is TRBD2 (7 bases). This CDR3 comprises 16 residues. Trimming left V 0 bases short and J 8 bases short, with 17 bases between. Germline V gives CDR1 MNHEY, CDR2 SMNVEV (reference sequence). The DNA for the CDR3 is TGTGCCAGCAGTTTATCGAAAGGGGGGGGAGTGGATGAGCAGTTCTTC. Its translation is CASSLSKGGGVDEQFF.

This clone has at least ten counts. This CDR3 is also generated by other DNA sequences in the sample. The V and J genes are TRBV7-2 and TRBJ1-1; D gene uncertain. The CDR3 runs 13 residues. Trimming removed 4 bases from V and 4 bases from J, with 10 bases in between. The germline gives CDR1 SGHTA, CDR2 FQGNSA. CDR3 in DNA: TGTGCCAGCAGCTCAGGTCGGGGCACTGAAGCTTTCTTT. Its translation is CASSSGRGTEAFF.

In this sample, this clone turned up many times. V gene TRBV7-6 combines with J gene TRBJ2-3; 10 bases are shared with TRBD2. V lost 4 bases, J lost 10 bases, and 5 bases stayed unmatched. The CDR3 is 13 amino acids. Per germline, CDR1 SGHVS and CDR2 FNYEAQ. In DNA form, the CDR3 reads TGTGCCAGCAGCTCATCTAGCGGGAGTGCGCAGTATTTT. This sequence encodes CASSSSSGSAQYF.

The rearrangement joins TRBV19 to TRBJ1-5; weak D call: TRBD1 (6 bases). CDR1 LNHDA and CDR2 SQIVND come from the germline V gene (reference sequence). The length of the CDR3 is 14 residues. V was trimmed by 5 bases and J by 7 bases, leaving 15 bases between them. The CDR3 reads CASSPTNRAQPQHF. The CDR3 DNA reads as TGTGCCAGTAGTCCGACGAACAGGGCCCAGCCCCAGCATTTT.

This clone was found a few times. The rearrangement uses TRBV4-2 and TRBJ2-4; 7 bases are shared with TRBD2. V dropped 2 bases and J dropped 6; count of bases not matched to a gene: 7. The CDR3 is 15 amino acids. Germline-derived CDR1 and CDR2 are LGHNA and YNFKEQ. The CDR3 protein is CASSQFRGVRNIQYF. For the CDR3, the DNA is TGTGCCAGCAGCCAATTTCGGGGGGTGAGAAACATTCAGTACTTC.

This clone has only a few counts. The gene calls are TRBV28 and TRBJ2-7; 11 positions agree with TRBD2. This CDR3 has 18 amino acids. Looked up from germline, CDR1 is MDHEN and CDR2 is SYDVKM. V dropped 6 bases and J dropped 4; count of bases not matched to a gene: 17. In nucleotides, the CDR3 is TGTGCCAGCAGCCTACAACTAGCGGGGGTCTCTGGCAGGTACGAGCAGTACTTC. This codes for CASSLQLAGVSGRYEQYF.

This clone was seen ten or more times. The V gene is TRBV7-2, the J gene TRBJ2-3, with D uncertain. Trimming pared 0 bases from V and 6 bases from J, leaving 10 bases between. The CDR3 loop spans 14 amino acids. CDR1 SGHTA and CDR2 FQGNSA come from the germline V gene. The CDR3 DNA follows: TGTGCCAGCAGCTTAGCGGCCTTTTCGGATACGCAGTATTTT. Its translation: CASSLAAFSDTQYF.

V usage is TRBV11-1 and J usage is TRBJ2-1; 8 bases are a match to TRBD2. Germline trimming cut 4 bases from V and 0 bases from J; bases unmatched to any gene: 5. From germline, CDR1 is SGHAT and CDR2 FQDESV (reference sequence). The CDR3 consists of 16 residues. Written as DNA, the CDR3 is TGTGCCAGCAGCTATCGACTAGCGTCCTCCTACAATGAGCAGTTCTTC. This gives the protein CASSYRLASSYNEQFF.

The V gene is TRBV18, the J gene TRBJ2-1; TRBD1 matches at 11 bases. Trimming removed 6 bases from V and 1 base from J; junction bases left unmatched: 11. Germline V gene data show CDR1 as KGHSH and CDR2 as LQKENI. The length of the CDR3 is 18 residues. CDR3 DNA sequence: TGTGCCAGCTCGCCCAACTCCGGGACAGGGGGTTCCTACAATGAGCAGTTCTTC. It is translated as CASSPNSGTGGSYNEQFF.

The sample holds a few counts of this clone. Because the CDR3's place on the DNA is in doubt, the DNA is left out and the CDR3 is given as listed by TCRdb. The CDR3 here is CASSSVGTGTTFF. The chain recombines TRBV28 with TRBJ1-1; TRBD1, the table's D call, lacks a check against the DNA. The CDR3 has 13 amino acids, counting both end residues. CDR1 MDHEN and CDR2 SYDVKM come from the germline V gene.

This clone has more than one count but fewer than ten. This chain uses TRBV9 with TRBJ1-4; tentative D call: TRBD1 (5 bases). Looked up from germline, CDR1 is SGDLS and CDR2 is YYNGEE. Trimming left V 0 bases short and J 8 bases short, with 17 bases between. The CDR3 has 16 residues. The CDR3 coding sequence is TGTGCCAGCAGCGTAGATTCAGGGTTTATAGAAGAAAAACTGTTTTTT. Translating it yields CASSVDSGFIEEKLFF.

This clone has more than one count but fewer than ten. This sequence joins TRBV7-2 and TRBJ2-2; 13 nucleotides align to TRBD2. The CDR3 is 17 amino acids. Germline loops: CDR1 SGHTA, CDR2 FQGNSA. The ends lost 3 bases at V and 7 bases at J; junction bases unmatched: 8. The CDR3 DNA reads TGTGCCAGCAGCTTTACTAGCGGGAGGGCCCGGGGCGGGGAGCTGTTTTTT. It yields the protein CASSFTSGRARGGELFF. The complete variable domain, with remaining parts taken from reference TRBV7-2 and TRBJ2-2, reads GAGVSQSPSNKVTEKGKDVELRCDPISGHTALYWYRQSLGQGLEFLIYFQGNSAPDKSGLPSDRFSAERTGGSVSTLTIQRTQQEDSAVYLCASSFTSGRARGGELFFGEGSRLTVL.

In this sample, this clone turned up a few times. CDR3 protein: CASSAPGVNEAFF. The CDR3 nucleotides are TGTGCCAGCAGTGCCCCAGGGGTGAATGAAGCTTTCTTT. The chain joins TRBV6-1 to TRBJ1-1, with D maybe TRBD1 (6 bases). The CDR3 is 13 amino acids. Per the germline V gene, CDR1 is MNHNS and CDR2 is SASEGT. The V gene lost 4 bases and the J gene lost 7 bases, with 13 bases spanning the gap.

The rearrangement joins TRBV7-2 to TRBJ1-1; TRBD1 matches at 12 bases. The CDR3 covers 17 residues. Per germline, CDR1 SGHTA and CDR2 FQGNSA. Germline trimming cut 0 bases from V and 7 bases from J; bases unmatched to any gene: 9. In DNA, the CDR3 is TGTGCCAGCAGCTTAGCCGGGTTCGGGACAGGGGGCGGTGAAGCTTTCTTT. It encodes CASSLAGFGTGGGEAFF.

This clone was picked up many times. The J gene is TRBJ2-7, the V gene TRBV29-1; D not resolved. Germline CDR1 SQVTM, CDR2 ANQGSEA. The CDR3 has 14 amino acids. Trimming removed 5 bases at V and 5 bases at J, with 19 bases between. The CDR3 bases are TGCAGCGTTTGGCCAACACCAGTTCCCGACGAGCAGTACTTC. It translates to CSVWPTPVPDEQYF.

This clone was observed many times. The chain recombines TRBV29-1 with TRBJ2-5, with D uncertain. The CDR3 has 12 residues. V was clipped by 4 bases and J by 0 bases, with 6 bases between them. Germline CDR1 and CDR2: SQVTM and ANQGSEA. The CDR3 reads CSVAPNQETQYF. CDR3 nucleotides: TGCAGCGTTGCTCCTAACCAAGAGACCCAGTACTTC.

This clone has only a few counts. This rearrangement joins TRBV5-5 to TRBJ1-2; tentative D call: TRBD1 (5 bases). This CDR3 region has 15 residues. V lost 6 bases and J lost 0, with 15 bases in between. Per the germline V gene, CDR1 is SGHKS and CDR2 is YYEKEE (reference sequence). CDR3 DNA sequence: TGTGCCAGCAAAATCGACAGAGCTACTAACTATGGCTACACCTTC. Translating it yields CASKIDRATNYGYTF.